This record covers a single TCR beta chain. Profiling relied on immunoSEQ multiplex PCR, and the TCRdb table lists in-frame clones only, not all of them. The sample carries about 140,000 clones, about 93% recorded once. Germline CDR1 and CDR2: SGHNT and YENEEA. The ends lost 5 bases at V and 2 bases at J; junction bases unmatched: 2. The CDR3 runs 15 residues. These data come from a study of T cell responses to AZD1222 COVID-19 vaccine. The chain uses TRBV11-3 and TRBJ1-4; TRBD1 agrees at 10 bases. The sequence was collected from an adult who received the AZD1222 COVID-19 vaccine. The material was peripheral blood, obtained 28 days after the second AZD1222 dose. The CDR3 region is CASSQTGGTNEKLFF. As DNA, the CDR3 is TGTGCCAGCAGCCAGACAGGGGGCACTAATGAAAAACTGTTTTTT.